This TCR beta chain was recovered during a study of cytomegalovirus exposure and HLA in healthy donors (TCRdb year 2017). A note on the overall study: According to an earlier analysis of a few hundred of the donors, about 170 million T cells yielded 120 million or so unique TCR beta sequences and 250 to 350 Gb of sequence data. Approximately 300 gigabases of sequencing data and around 80 million unique TCR sequences made up an early release that covered approximately 700 HLA-typed donors. Of the roughly 430 genotyped donors, about 84% fell in the genetic ancestry cluster associated with self-reported Caucasian donors. The aim of the study was to test whether cataloging public T cell receptors could identify signatures of past pathogen exposure. The study used immunosequencing to profile the T cell repertoires of around 600 subjects and linked those repertoires to cytomegalovirus serostatus. A separate validation cohort of roughly 130 different subjects was used in addition to the roughly 700-subject first cohort. To predict cytomegalovirus infection status, the study brought together high-throughput TCR immunosequencing, statistical association of individual TCRs with disease status, and machine learning. A later analysis re-examined previously published TCR beta repertoires from around 670 donors and added high-resolution HLA genotyping to investigate patterns of TCR occurrence. Rather than using new phenotypic data, the later analysis identified candidate immune exposures from TCR beta sequences and from how often those sequences occurred across donors. An earlier analysis of approximately 500 of the donors applied high-throughput TCR beta sequencing to assess whether each TCR beta V gene segment acted as functional or pseudogenic. Donor age, sex, ethnicity and CMV serostatus were compiled together with the repertoire data. A later genetic analysis took genome-wide SNP genotypes for about three fifths of the 666 donors and used that subset as a discovery cohort. Every repertoire in the discovery cohort had been generated on one and the same sequencing platform. HLA typing covered class I and class II loci at four-digit resolution. The number of typed donors differed by locus: about 620-630 for A, B, C, DRB1 and DQB1; some 500 for DQA1; 606 for DPA1; and about 450 for DPB1. Roughly 5 DR-DQ haplotypes were handled as single units for association and clustering, since linkage in the cohort was strong. On average, around 240,000 unique TCR beta nucleotide sequences were sequenced per donor among roughly 430 genotyped donors of the cohort, with 15% to 20% of those sequences being non-productive.

Points on this clone: Its antigen is not yet known. One base away there is no much larger clone; base qualities are not given.

The cohort comprised approximately 700 healthy bone marrow donors. At the time of sampling, all cohort members were nominally healthy, though unrecorded immune exposures were likely present. The donor was CMV seropositive and was included in the group of 290 or so seropositive cohort members. Each donor provided a peripheral blood sample, and peripheral blood mononuclear cells were used for TCR beta sequencing. Genomic DNA extraction from the blood cell samples was performed with the Qiagen DNeasy Blood Extraction Kit. Preparation of the library involved the immunoSEQ multiplex PCR assay. For the multiplex PCR, a mixture combining 60 forward primers for TCR Vbeta segments and 13 reverse primers for TCR Jbeta segments was used. The CDR3 region of rearranged TCR beta genes was amplified from genomic DNA with a multiplex PCR assay. The Illumina HiSeq System was used to sequence the amplified TCR beta libraries as 87-base-pair reads. As for how the authors treated the data: In a later analysis, approximately 74 million unique TCR beta chains were counted across the 650 to 750 repertoires, and approximately 11 million of these chains were shared by at least two donors. To remove PCR and sequencing errors, raw reads were error-corrected and collapsed into unique sequences using a nearest-neighbor algorithm that merged closely related sequences. Alignment of CDR3 sequences to IMGT reference sequences was used to assign V, D and J gene segments. For a sequence to be retained, a match of at least six nucleotides to both a V gene segment and a J gene segment was required. A rearrangement counted as productive if the CDR3 had no stop codons and remained in frame with V and J, and every other rearrangement counted as non-productive. Following IMGT convention, CDR3 was defined as the stretch from the second conserved V-encoded cysteine up to the conserved J-encoded phenylalanine. The earlier analysis of about 560 of the donors excluded any sequence lacking an unambiguous match to a single V gene segment. In an earlier analysis of a few hundred of the donors, a V segment was called functional when productive rearrangements were above 56.7%, and segregating when the standard deviation between donors exceeded 5%. A statistical classification framework was developed to diagnose cytomegalovirus status using the catalog of TCR beta chain sequences. In a later analysis, V and J genes were assigned by comparing TCR nucleotide sequences against IMGT/GENE-DB human TR gene sequences. A later analysis assigned CDR3 sequences and most-parsimonious VDJ recombination scenarios with the TCRdist pipeline. In a later analysis, every TCR beta chain was defined by the combination of its CDR3 amino acid sequence and its V-gene family, and reads without a unique V-gene family were dropped. A later analysis removed 592 highly shared, low-generation-probability nucleotide sequences to deal with suspected cross-contamination and a sequencing artifact. In a later analysis, a clonal expansion index for each public chain was calculated from normalized within-repertoire ranks of inferred template counts. In a later analysis, generation probabilities were computed with a VDJ recombination model fitted to out-of-frame rearrangements, and the resulting probabilities were checked against IGoR. In a later analysis, hypergeometric tests were used to score TCR-TCR, TCR-HLA and TCR-CMV co-occurrence, with a repertoire-size bias correction applied to TCR pairs. In a later analysis, false discovery rates were estimated by permuting HLA or CMV assignments 20 times. A later analysis grouped co-occurring TCRs with DBSCAN, adding TCRdist sequence similarity when clustering within HLA-allele-positive subsets. Repertoires with fewer than 30,000 or more than 120,000 public chains were left out of co-occurrence clustering, as were five repertoires with anomalous nucleotide sharing. TCRdb obtained this table from immuneACCESS and retained in-frame rearrangements with V and J assigned. These tables miss some clones; where compared with another copy, unresolved V genes account for less than half of the shortfall, and the remainder is unexplained. V, J and clone size were drawn from that table, and D and trimming were deduced from the DNA. The sample yields more than 150,000 clones; around 84% were counted once. The ten top clones hold about 1.3% of the sample.

The full study reports these points: HLA typing was unavailable for some donors at each locus, so association tests used only the typed subset. A further reported finding was that TCR beta sequences accurately predicted the HLA-A and HLA-B alleles for most subjects in the first cohort. In a later analysis, most CMV-associated TCR beta chains were found to appear HLA-restricted, with HLA associations seemingly driven largely by CMV exposure. According to a later genetic analysis, donors in an Asian-associated ancestry cluster had fewer N-insertions in productive TCRs than the roughly 700-donor mean. Assigning TCR associations to individual alleles was difficult when HLA alleles, especially DR and DQ, strongly co-occurred. Cytomegalovirus status was reported to be diagnosed by the classifier with high specificity and sensitivity in both the original and validation cohorts. Broadly in line with IMGT annotations, most TCR beta V segments showed up in productive rearrangements about 87% or about 30% of the time in an earlier analysis of approximately 640 of the donors. The authors suggested that the approach could potentially be extended to other disease states and immunological phenotypes. V-gene and J-gene trimming of TCR beta chains was associated with a missense DCLRE1C variant in a later genetic analysis, and the association was replicated in an independent cohort. The cohort was sequenced for TCR beta chains only, and without alpha or paired-chain data the features that could be detected were limited. Several of the top co-occurrence clusters appeared to be linked to parvovirus B19, influenza, CMV and Epstein-Barr virus, according to a later analysis. A cluster of highly shared sequence variants was judged likely to be a technical artifact of the sequencing pipeline. The only immune exposure information available for the cohort was CMV serostatus. In the study, some 180 TCR beta chains were listed as associated with cytomegalovirus. A later analysis found that HLA-associated TCR beta chains were more clonally expanded and had lower generation probabilities than equally common non-associated chains. Correlated functional status among segregating V segments might be attributable to linkage disequilibrium, but an unknown experimental factor could not be ruled out. Specific HLA alleles were associated with 15,000 to 20,000 TCR beta sequences at a false discovery rate of 0.05 in a later analysis. According to a later analysis, TCR association rates differed among HLA loci, with DRB1 alleles showing the most associated TCRs and HLA-C alleles showing the fewest. Sequencing depth was assumed to be roughly uniform across donors in the presence/absence analyses, though that assumption may not hold. Over 15 rarely observed V segments, including chromosome 9 orphons, were excluded from the earlier analysis of about 610 of the donors because counts were too low. In vitro tests confirmed that a few of the cytomegalovirus-associated TCR beta chains recognize cytomegalovirus antigens. Across donors, most TCR sequences were observed very rarely, whereas some public TCRs were present in many individuals.

The clonotype originates from a girl aged 2 to 10 in good health and CMV-seropositive. Sequenced sample: PBMCs.

DNA sequence: TGCGCCAGCAGCCGTTCAACGGGAGGGCCTAGCACAGATACGCAGTATTTT. This codes for CASSRSTGGPSTDTQYF. The rearranged chain carries TRBV4-1 and TRBJ2-3, with TRBD2 matching 8 junction bases. CDR3 length: 17 amino acids, cysteine to phenylalanine. Of all the DNA, just the CDR3 is kept, 51 bases in frame from base 1. CDR1 and CDR2 (MGHRA, YSYEKL) derive from the germline V gene. V and J are trimmed by 4 bases and 0 bases, and the gene matches miss 9 bases of the junction.